The 5 T cell receptor beta chains below come from one sample, sequenced in a study of T cell repertoires in cytomegalovirus infection (dated by TCRdb to between 2017 and 2020). Sequencing was carried out with an Illumina HiSeq 1500. The public reads were reprocessed in TCRdb via fastp at Q25 and MiXCR, keeping in-frame beta chains. Identical CDR3 protein sequences are pooled into one entry, listed with their most common genes and DNA. The sample table holds more than 350,000 distinct CDR3 sequences, of which approximately 33% were seen once. Roughly 13% of the sample belongs to the ten largest clones. The sequencing sample was made of PBMCs. These receptors came from a human donor in good health (CMV status not recorded). Some clones in this sample may be carry-over from other donors' samples.

This clonotype was detected a few times. J is TRBJ2-7 and V is TRBV29-1, with 7 bases fitting TRBD1. This CDR3 spans 12 amino acids. V shed 6 bases, J shed 4 bases, and the junction held 6 bases outside the gene matches. Germline CDR1 and CDR2: SQVTM and ANQGSEA. The CDR3 sequence is CSVRDSLYEQYF. As DNA, the CDR3 is TGCAGCGTCCGGGACAGCCTGTACGAGCAGTACTTC.

This clonotype has a handful of counts. The chain employs TRBV5-1 and TRBJ1-1; tentative D call: TRBD1 (5 bases). Trimming pared 4 bases from V and 0 bases from J, leaving 22 bases between. The CDR3 is 18 amino acids. Germline CDR1 and CDR2: SGHRS and YFSETQ. The CDR3 DNA follows: TGCGCCAGCAGCCTCGGGACCATTTTCCCTGGGGTGAACACTGAAGCTTTCTTT. As protein: CASSLGTIFPGVNTEAFF. Variable domain in full (rest from reference TRBV5-1 and TRBJ1-1): KAGVTQTPRYLIKTRGQQVTLSCSPISGHRSVSWYQQTPGQGLQFLFEYFSETQRNKGNFPGRFSGRQFSNSRSEMNVSTLELGDSALYLCASSLGTIFPGVNTEAFFGQGTRLTVV.

This clonotype was observed at least ten times. The chain has TRBV2 and TRBJ1-4, with TRBD1 identical over 7 bases. V trimming: 7 bases; J trimming: 7 bases; junction bases outside the gene matches: 6. The germline V gene has CDR1 SNHLY and CDR2 FYNNEI. This CDR3 is 13 amino acids long. The CDR3 is CASMGTDLEKLFF. As DNA, the CDR3 is TGTGCCAGCATGGGGACAGACCTTGAAAAACTGTTTTTT.

With respect to this clonotype: One end of the junction fails to match germline, which may point to a read error. This chain links TRBV4-1 with TRBJ2-3; D is unresolved. The CDR3 length is 14 residues. Germline V CDR1 and CDR2: MGHRA, YSYEKL. For the CDR3, the DNA is TGTGCCAGCAGCCAAGTGTGGGTAACAGATACGCAGTATTTT. This codes for CASSQVWVTDTQYF.

This clonotype was picked up a small number of times. This chain joins TRBV7-9 and TRBJ2-3; the D gene is possibly TRBD2 (5 bases). The germline V and J ends were trimmed by 4 bases and 5 bases, with 16 bases remaining between them. This CDR3 has 15 residues. CDR1 is SEHNR and CDR2 is FQNEAQ in the germline V gene (reference sequence). CDR3 in amino acids: CASSSGYSGRDTQYF. CDR3 coding DNA: TGTGCCAGCAGCTCGGGGTACAGTGGGAGAGATACGCAGTATTTT.